The 32 T cell receptor beta chains presented below share a single source sample, sequenced in a study of blood T cell repertoires in COVID-19. The table came from immunoSEQ multiplex PCR; TCRdb's copy has only in-frame clones and leaves some out. The table records 130,000 or so clones, approximately 90% of them present only once. Sequenced input: peripheral blood. The receptor set was obtained from a man aged 50 to 59 with active or convalescent COVID-19.

The V call is TRBV5-6, the J call TRBJ2-7; 7 nucleotides match TRBD1. The germline V gene encodes CDR1 SGHDT and CDR2 YYEEEE. The ends lost 4 bases at V and 7 bases at J; junction bases unmatched: 11. The CDR3 contains 14 residues. Here the CDR3 DNA reads TGTGCCAGCAGCCATGACAGGGAAGTATGGGAGCAGTACTTC. Translated, it gives CASSHDREVWEQYF.

The chain is built from TRBV4-1 and TRBJ2-1, with D hard to call. The length of the CDR3 is 13 residues. V was trimmed by 1 base and J by 7 bases, leaving 8 bases between them. CDR1 is MGHRA and CDR2 is YSYEKL in the germline V gene. The CDR3 loop is CASSQVGSNEQFF. The CDR3 coding sequence is TGCGCCAGCAGCCAAGTCGGGTCGAATGAGCAGTTCTTC.

The V call is TRBV19, the J call TRBJ2-7; no firm D call. V lost 6 bases, J lost 2 bases, and 14 bases lay in between. The CDR3 runs 14 residues. The germline CDR1 and CDR2 sequences are LNHDA and SQIVND (reference sequence). The CDR3 region has the DNA TGTGCCAGTAGCGACTTCGAGGATGCCTACGAGCAGTACTTC. This codes for CASSDFEDAYEQYF. The whole variable domain, filled in from reference TRBV19 and TRBJ2-7, reads DGGITQSPKYLFRKEGQNVTLSCEQNLNHDAMYWYRQDPGQGLRLIYYSQIVNDFQKGDIAEGYSVSREKKESFPLTVTSAQKNPTAFYLCASSDFEDAYEQYFGPGTRLTVT.

V is TRBV5-1 and J is TRBJ2-6; TRBD1 aligns across 8 bases. The germline V gene has CDR1 SGHRS and CDR2 YFSETQ. The CDR3 runs to 16 residues. J gave up 2 bases and V 4 bases, and 5 bases lay outside the gene matches. The CDR3 loop is CASSDKTGAGANVLTF. The CDR3, as DNA: TGCGCCAGCAGCGATAAGACAGGGGCTGGGGCCAACGTCCTGACTTTC.

This sequence joins TRBV11-2 and TRBJ2-3; D uncertain. CDR1 is SGHAT and CDR2 is FQNNGV in the germline V gene. Trimming cost V 3 bases and J 5 bases, with 9 bases left between them. CDR3 length: 13 residues. For the CDR3, the DNA is TGTGCCAGCAGCTTGCTAGTTAGAGATACGCAGTATTTT. The encoded protein is CASSLLVRDTQYF. Together with reference TRBV11-2 and TRBJ2-3, the CDR3 gives the full variable domain: EAGVAQSPRYKIIEKRQSVAFWCNPISGHATLYWYQQILGQGPKLLIQFQNNGVVDDSQLPKDRFSAERLKGVDSTLKIQPAKLEDSAVYLCASSLLVRDTQYFGPGTRLTVL.

The CDR3 coding sequence is TGTGCCGTTAATTCCAGAGGCAATGAGCAGTTCTTC. This encodes CAVNSRGNEQFF. The V call is TRBV19, the J call TRBJ2-1; D is undetermined. This CDR3 region has 12 residues. Germline loops: CDR1 LNHDA, CDR2 SQIVND (reference sequence). The V end lost 11 bases, the J end lost 6 bases, and 14 bases lay between the germline ends.

The genes are TRBV5-5 and TRBJ1-3; D not certain. The CDR3 consists of 13 residues. CDR1 is SGHKS, CDR2 YYEKEE, per germline (reference sequence). The V and J ends lost 4 bases and 6 bases respectively, with 11 bases between them. The CDR3 bases are TGTGCCAGCAGCCCGACTACTAAAAACACCATATATTTT. This sequence encodes CASSPTTKNTIYF.

This chain connects TRBV5-1 to TRBJ2-7; the D is unclear. CDR3 length: 17 residues. Germline V CDR1 and CDR2: SGHRS, YFSETQ. Trimming took off 0 bases at V and 6 bases at J, with 22 bases between the two ends. The CDR3 DNA reads as TGCGCCAGCAGCTTGGCCGAGAACAGACGTTTTCCCCGCGAGCAGTACTTC. Residues: CASSLAENRRFPREQYF.

This sequence joins TRBV7-2 and TRBJ2-7; possible D gene TRBD1, 6 bases. Germline V gives CDR1 SGHTA, CDR2 FQGNSA. The V gene lost 1 base and the J gene lost 2 bases, with 12 bases spanning the gap. CDR3 length equals 15 residues. The CDR3 region is CASSLVTGTTYEQYF. DNA of the CDR3: TGTGCCAGCAGCTTAGTTACAGGGACGACCTACGAGCAGTACTTC.

The chain is built from TRBV6-1 and TRBJ2-7; the D gene is possibly TRBD1 (6 bases). CDR1 and CDR2 from the germline V gene are MNHNS and SASEGT. The CDR3 sequence is 17 residues long. The V and J ends lost 4 bases and 6 bases respectively, with 25 bases between them. CDR3 sequence: CASSGRQAVKVEAEQYF. The CDR3 bases are TGTGCCAGCAGTGGTCGACAGGCAGTAAAAGTTGAGGCCGAGCAGTACTTC.

J is TRBJ2-5 and V is TRBV12-5; D is unresolved. Trimming took off 0 bases at V and 13 bases at J, with 3 bases between the two ends. The CDR3 consists of 9 residues. Germline CDR1 and CDR2: LGHNT and FRNRAP. In DNA, the CDR3 is TGTGCTAGTGGTTTGGTCGTGTACTTC. It encodes CASGLVVYF.

This clone was seen a handful of times. CDR3 coding DNA: TGTGCCAGCAGCTTAGGGGCAGGGAACTATGGCTACACCTTC. Translation: CASSLGAGNYGYTF. This sequence joins TRBV11-2 and TRBJ1-2, with D tentatively TRBD1 (5 bases). The length of the CDR3 is 14 residues. V was clipped by 1 base and J by 2 bases, with 8 bases between them. The germline V gene has CDR1 SGHAT and CDR2 FQNNGV.

This rearrangement joins TRBV6-1 to TRBJ1-1; 8 nucleotides match TRBD1. Germline CDR1 MNHNS, CDR2 SASEGT. Trimming took 6 bases from V and 3 from J; bases not matched to a gene: 6. There are 14 residues in the CDR3. The CDR3: CASSDRGWDTEAFF. The CDR3 region has the DNA TGTGCCAGCAGCGACAGGGGTTGGGACACTGAAGCTTTCTTT.

The gene calls are TRBV5-1 and TRBJ2-6; 12 bases agree with TRBD2. Trimming cost V 6 bases and J 2 bases; bases outside gene matches: 6. In germline, CDR1 is SGHRS, CDR2 YFSETQ. CDR3 length: 17 amino acids. CDR3 DNA sequence: TGCGCCAGCACCTCTAGCGGGGGGGCACCTGGGGCCAACGTCCTGACTTTC. As protein: CASTSSGGAPGANVLTF.

The genes are TRBV28 and TRBJ2-4, with D unresolved. V shed 5 bases and J shed 0 bases, with 11 bases lying between them. CDR3 size: 15 residues. Germline-derived CDR1 and CDR2 are MDHEN and SYDVKM. CDR3 bases: TGTGCCAGCAGTCTGAATCAGATAGCCAAAAACATTCAGTACTTC. This encodes CASSLNQIAKNIQYF.

The rearrangement joins TRBV29-1 to TRBJ2-5; TRBD1 might be the D (6 bases). The CDR3 runs 12 residues. From germline, CDR1 is SQVTM and CDR2 ANQGSEA. V dropped 6 bases and J dropped 1 base, with 9 bases sitting between them. The CDR3: CSVPRGQETQYF. The CDR3 coding sequence is TGCAGCGTGCCCAGGGGCCAAGAGACCCAGTACTTC.

This chain uses TRBV4-1 with TRBJ1-2, with D maybe TRBD1 (5 bases). CDR3 length: 14 residues. Germline CDR1 reads MGHRA; CDR2 reads YSYEKL. Trimming cost V 1 base and J 5 bases, with 11 bases left between them. CDR3 DNA: TGCGCCAGCAGCCAAGGGGCGGGGGGTTATGGCTACACCTTC. Its protein is CASSQGAGGYGYTF.

DNA for the CDR3: TGTGCCTGGACTATCACTGAAGCTTTCTTT. It codes for CAWTITEAFF. V gene TRBV30 combines with J gene TRBJ1-1; D ambiguous. The CDR3 extends over 10 amino acids. Trimming shortened V by 4 bases and J by 4 bases, and 4 bases separated the two germline ends. Germline assignment: CDR1 GTSNPN and CDR2 SVGIG (reference sequence). Full variable domain (remainder filled in from reference TRBV30 and TRBJ1-1): SQTIHQWPATLVQPVGSPLSLECTVEGTSNPNLYWYRQAAGRGLQLLFYSVGIGQISSEVPQNLSASRPQDRQFILSSKKLLLSDSGFYLCAWTITEAFFGQGTRLTVV.

The CDR3, as DNA: TGTGCCAGCAGTGTCAGAGGGACCGGGGAGCTGTTTTTT. Its translation is CASSVRGTGELFF. This chain links TRBV2 with TRBJ2-2; the D gene is possibly TRBD2 (5 bases). This CDR3 is 13 amino acids long. Germline V gives CDR1 SNHLY, CDR2 FYNNEI. V lost 4 bases to trimming and J lost 5 bases, with 8 bases between them.

This chain joins TRBV9 and TRBJ2-1; 8 positions match TRBD1. Germline CDR1 and CDR2: SGDLS and YYNGEE. This CDR3 region has 14 residues. V shed 3 bases and J 4 bases; nucleotides not matched to a gene: 3. CDR3 loop: CASSDQGAYNEQFF. The CDR3 DNA reads TGTGCCAGCAGCGACCAGGGGGCTTACAATGAGCAGTTCTTC. The whole variable domain, filled in from reference TRBV9 and TRBJ2-1, reads DSGVTQTPKHLITATGQRVTLRCSPRSGDLSVYWYQQSLDQGLQFLIQYYNGEERAKGNILERFSAQQFPDLHSELNLSSLELGDSALYFCASSDQGAYNEQFFGPGTRLTVL.

The chain carries TRBV5-1 and TRBJ2-7; tentatively, D is TRBD1 (5 bases). Germline V lookup: CDR1 SGHRS, CDR2 YFSETQ. V was clipped by 1 base and J by 3 bases, with 11 bases between them. The CDR3 has 14 residues. The CDR3 nucleotides read TGCGCCAGCAGCTTGCAGGGTTTGAACTACGAGCAGTACTTC. This encodes CASSLQGLNYEQYF.

This clone showed up just once. The V gene is TRBV15, the J gene TRBJ2-6; a weak D match, TRBD2 (5 bases). Trimming took 1 base from V and 3 from J, leaving 13 bases between them. This CDR3 spans 17 amino acids. Germline lookup yields CDR1 LNHNV and CDR2 YYDKDF (reference sequence). For the CDR3, the DNA is TGTGCCACCAGCAGAGGCCGGACTCCTGGTGGGGCCAACGTCCTGACTTTC. This sequence encodes CATSRGRTPGGANVLTF.

The chain combines TRBV5-1 with TRBJ2-7; a possible D gene is TRBD1 (6 bases). The CDR3 sequence is 14 residues long. The V gene lost 4 bases and the J gene lost 7 bases, with 18 bases spanning the gap. CDR1 is SGHRS and CDR2 is YFSETQ in the germline V gene. In nucleotides, the CDR3 is TGCGCCAGCAGCATACAGACAGGTACGTCGGAGCAGTACTTC. Its protein product is CASSIQTGTSEQYF.

The chain couples TRBV6-5 to TRBJ1-4; TRBD1 aligns across 8 bases. Germline trimming cut 2 bases from V and 7 bases from J; bases unmatched to any gene: 9. This CDR3 is built from 16 residues. The germline CDR1 and CDR2 sequences are MNHEY and SVGAGI. The CDR3 DNA is TGTGCCAGCAGTTACCGGCAGGGGGCCTTTACTGAAAAACTGTTTTTT. This gives the protein CASSYRQGAFTEKLFF.

The V and J genes are TRBV6-6 and TRBJ2-1; 9 nucleotides agree with TRBD2. This CDR3 has 15 amino acids. Germline lookup yields CDR1 MNHNY and CDR2 SVGAGI (reference sequence). The trim removed 10 bases at V and 5 bases at J, leaving 12 bases unmatched. CDR3 protein: CAIQKETSGNNEQFF. In DNA, the CDR3 is TGTGCCATCCAAAAAGAGACTAGCGGAAACAATGAGCAGTTCTTC.

The chain carries TRBV7-9 and TRBJ2-7, with 9 bases lining up with TRBD1. The CDR3 consists of 15 residues. Per germline, CDR1 SEHNR and CDR2 FQNEAQ (reference sequence). The J segment lost 7 bases and the V segment lost 5 bases, leaving 12 bases of the junction unmatched. The CDR3 nucleotides read TGTGCCAGCAGCCCGGGACAGGGCTTCTTGGAGGAGCAGTACTTC. Protein sequence: CASSPGQGFLEEQYF.

The chain joins TRBV7-8 to TRBJ2-5; 7 positions match TRBD1. Unmatched junction bases numbered 5, after V lost 5 bases and J lost 2 bases. The length of the CDR3 is 14 residues. The V gene's germline CDR1 is SGHVS and CDR2 FQNEAQ. The CDR3 sequence: CASSDGTVQETQYF. The CDR3 DNA reads TGTGCCAGCAGCGACGGGACAGTTCAAGAGACCCAGTACTTC.

V is TRBV5-6 and J is TRBJ2-7; perhaps TRBD2 as D (6 bases). Looked up from germline, CDR1 is SGHDT and CDR2 is YYEEEE. The V and J ends lost 2 bases and 4 bases respectively, with 19 bases between them. This CDR3 is built from 16 residues. The CDR3, as DNA: TGTGCCAGCAGCTTTAATCCGGCGGGGAGCCCATACGAGCAGTACTTC. This gives the protein CASSFNPAGSPYEQYF.

The chain employs TRBV29-1 and TRBJ1-1, with 8 bases matching TRBD1. Germline trimming cut 3 bases from V and 6 bases from J; bases unmatched to any gene: 0. Germline-derived CDR1 and CDR2 are SQVTM and ANQGSEA. The CDR3 has 11 residues. Written as DNA, the CDR3 is TGCAGCGTTGAGACAGGGGCTGAAGCTTTCTTT. Encoded protein: CSVETGAEAFF. The variable domain in full, completed from reference TRBV29-1 and TRBJ1-1, reads SAVISQKPSRDICQRGTSLTIQCQVDSQVTMMFWYRQQPGQSLTLIATANQGSEATYESGFVIDKFPISRPNLTFSTLTVSNMSPEDSSIYLCSVETGAEAFFGQGTRLTVV.

The chain recombines TRBV30 with TRBJ1-1, with D possibly TRBD1 on 5 matching bases. Trimming cost V 1 base and J 4 bases, with 19 bases left between them. The CDR3 has 16 amino acids. Germline V CDR1 and CDR2: GTSNPN, SVGIG (reference sequence). Here the CDR3 DNA reads TGTGCCTGGAGTGCCTGGACATCATCAAGGAGCACTGAAGCTTTCTTT. Encoded protein: CAWSAWTSSRSTEAFF.

The chain recombines TRBV7-2 with TRBJ2-2; 8 bases fit TRBD2. The CDR3 has 14 residues. Germline values: CDR1 SGHTA, CDR2 FQGNSA. The ends lost 8 bases at V and 4 bases at J; junction bases unmatched: 6. CDR3 in amino acids: CASRGLVGTGELFF. The CDR3 DNA is TGTGCCAGCCGGGGACTAGTTGGCACCGGGGAGCTGTTTTTT.

The rearrangement joins TRBV3-1 (or the pseudogene TRBV3-2) to TRBJ1-2, with D unresolved. V was pared by 0 bases and J by 7 bases, with 12 bases between. This CDR3 region has 14 residues. Germline CDR1 reads LGHDT; CDR2 reads YNNKEL (reference sequence). The CDR3 DNA reads as TGTGCCAGCAGCCAAGATCTTTTCCAGGCTGGCTACACCTTC. Residues: CASSQDLFQAGYTF.